The entry below gives a single T cell receptor beta chain sequence along with its context. The record originates from a study of blood T cell repertoires in COVID-19. Turning to the study itself: Acute-phase and convalescent COVID-19 samples originated in the United States, Italy and Spain. PBMCs, B-cell-depleted T cells, or T cells provided the cDNA or gDNA that made up the material.

Germline V gene data show CDR1 as SGHRS and CDR2 as YFSETQ. The CDR3 runs 15 residues. V lost 0 bases and J lost 7; bases outside the gene matches: 9. As originally analysed: Counts of nucleated cells, estimated from reference gene primer amplification, were obtained. The assay was immunoSEQ multiplex PCR, and TCRdb's table has in-frame clones only and misses some. That table gives V, J and clone size, and the DNA gave D and trimming. The table lists 250,000 or so clones, around 79% of them singletons. This chain uses TRBV5-1 with TRBJ1-2; 7 bases agree with TRBD1. Sequencing was done on a sample of peripheral blood. The sequence came from an elderly woman with acute or convalescent COVID-19. The chain's CDR3 is CASSLAPDRERGYTF. CDR3 nucleotides: TGCGCCAGCAGCTTGGCTCCTGACAGGGAGCGTGGCTACACCTTC.